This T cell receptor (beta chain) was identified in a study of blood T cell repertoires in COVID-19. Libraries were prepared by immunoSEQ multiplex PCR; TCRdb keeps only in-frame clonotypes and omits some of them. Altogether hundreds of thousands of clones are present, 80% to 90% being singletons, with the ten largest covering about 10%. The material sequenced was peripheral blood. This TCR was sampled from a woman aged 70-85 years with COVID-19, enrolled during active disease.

CDR3 residues: CASSVVGTSGQETQYF. The CDR3 nucleotides read TGTGCCAGCAGCGTAGTTGGGACTAGCGGACAAGAGACCCAGTACTTC. This chain joins TRBV9 and TRBJ2-5, with 11 nucleotides matching TRBD2. Unmatched junction bases numbered 3, after V lost 0 bases and J lost 2 bases. CDR1 and CDR2 from the germline V gene are SGDLS and YYNGEE. The CDR3 loop spans 16 amino acids.